Each of the 20 T cell receptor beta chains below was sequenced from the same sample in a study of technical replicates of blood from several donors. Clones were read by immunoSEQ multiplex PCR, and TCRdb kept only the in-frame ones, dropping some. This sample yields roughly 80,000 clones, of which approximately 90% are seen a single time; 0.41% belongs to the top ten. The sequencing input was T cells isolated from PBMCs. Receptor source: a human donor in good health.

This chain joins TRBV4-3 and TRBJ2-6, with D unclear. Germline V gives CDR1 LGHNA, CDR2 YSLEER. CDR3 length equals 15 residues. V was trimmed by 5 bases and J by 0 bases, leaving 8 bases between them. The CDR3 here is CASSSQNSGANVLTF. CDR3 sequence (DNA): TGCGCCAGCAGCTCCCAGAACTCTGGGGCCAACGTCCTGACTTTC.

CDR3 coding DNA: TGCGCCAGCAGCCCCGGGACAGGGAGGTGGGAGACCCAGTACTTC. It translates to CASSPGTGRWETQYF. The rearrangement uses TRBV5-1 and TRBJ2-5, with TRBD1 matching over 9 bases. Losses at the gene ends were 4 bases for V and 5 bases for J; bases not matched to a gene: 9. The CDR3 totals 15 residues. CDR1 is SGHRS and CDR2 is YFSETQ in the germline V gene.

This clone has only a few counts. This sequence joins TRBV19 and TRBJ1-1; a weak D match, TRBD1 (5 bases). This CDR3 contains 12 residues. Trimming stripped 8 bases from V and 6 bases from J, with 13 bases between. Germline V lookup: CDR1 LNHDA, CDR2 SQIVND (reference sequence). CDR3 residues: CASSSGIAEAFF. Here the CDR3 DNA reads TGTGCCAGTTCCTCAGGGATCGCTGAAGCTTTCTTT.

V usage is TRBV15 and J usage is TRBJ2-2; 7 positions match TRBD2. Germline V gives CDR1 LNHNV, CDR2 YYDKDF (reference sequence). The CDR3 loop spans 17 amino acids. J gave up 4 bases and V 4 bases, and 12 bases lay outside the gene matches. The CDR3 DNA sequence: TGTGCCACCAGCACCTTCGGCGCGGGAGTAGGCACCGGGGAGCTGTTTTTT. It yields the protein CATSTFGAGVGTGELFF.

The chain recombines TRBV19 with TRBJ1-2; 9 bases are shared with TRBD1. This CDR3 is 16 amino acids long. The V gene's germline CDR1 is LNHDA and CDR2 SQIVND (reference sequence). V lost 1 base, J lost 3 bases, and 6 bases stayed unmatched. CDR3 sequence reads: CASSIVQWDRDYGYTF. CDR3 DNA: TGTGCCAGTAGTATAGTCCAATGGGACAGGGACTATGGCTACACCTTC.

This chain connects TRBV5-6 to TRBJ2-3; 12 bases align to TRBD2. Germline V gene sequence: CDR1 SGHDT, CDR2 YYEEEE. The CDR3 loop spans 16 amino acids. V was pared by 0 bases and J by 3 bases, with 2 bases of the junction left unmatched. CDR3 protein: CASSLGLAGATDTQYF. In DNA form, the CDR3 reads TGTGCCAGCAGCTTGGGACTAGCGGGAGCGACAGATACGCAGTATTTT.

This sequence joins TRBV7-8 and TRBJ2-7; no definite D call. Between the trimmed V and J ends, which lost 2 bases and 3 bases, there was a span of 5 bases. The CDR3 sequence is 12 residues long. Germline values: CDR1 SGHVS, CDR2 FQNEAQ. This CDR3 is CASSLLLYEQYF. The DNA of the CDR3 is TGTGCCAGCAGCTTACTTCTCTACGAGCAGTACTTC.

The chain recombines TRBV12-5 with TRBJ2-1; 9 bases are shared with TRBD1. Looked up from germline, CDR1 is LGHNT and CDR2 is FRNRAP. The CDR3 loop spans 19 amino acids. The J segment lost 3 bases and the V segment lost 6 bases, leaving 18 bases of the junction unmatched. DNA for the CDR3: TGTGCTAGTGGCCTGCGCCGGACAGGGGAACCCCTATTCTACAATGAGCAGTTCTTC. Translated: CASGLRRTGEPLFYNEQFF. Complete variable domain (other parts from reference TRBV12-5 and TRBJ2-1): DARVTQTPRHKVTEMGQEVTMRCQPILGHNTVFWYRQTMMQGLELLAYFRNRAPLDDSGMPKDRFSAEMPDATLATLKIQPSEPRDSAVYFCASGLRRTGEPLFYNEQFFGPGTRLTVL.

The V call is TRBV9, the J call TRBJ2-3; perhaps TRBD2 as D (6 bases). Germline V gene sequence: CDR1 SGDLS, CDR2 YYNGEE. The CDR3 consists of 16 residues. V lost 0 bases to trimming and J lost 1 base, with 12 bases between them. In DNA, the CDR3 is TGTGCCAGCAGCGTAGGATCATCGGGGGGCACAGATACGCAGTATTTT. Its protein is CASSVGSSGGTDTQYF.

The chain couples TRBV5-1 to TRBJ2-7; TRBD1 matches at 7 bases. The CDR3 runs 15 residues. CDR1 is SGHRS, CDR2 YFSETQ, per germline. With V trimmed by 0 bases and J by 2 bases, 5 bases remained unmatched. The CDR3 bases are TGCGCCAGCAGCTTGGAGGGGGACAGCCCCTACGAGCAGTACTTC. This gives the protein CASSLEGDSPYEQYF.

This CDR3 reads CASSTTATNEKLFF. The CDR3 DNA is TGTGCCAGTAGTACGACAGCAACTAATGAAAAACTGTTTTTT. The chain carries TRBV19 and TRBJ1-4; tentatively, D is TRBD1 (5 bases). This CDR3 region has 14 residues. Germline V lookup: CDR1 LNHDA, CDR2 SQIVND (reference sequence). V gave up 4 bases and J gave up 0 bases, with 6 bases separating them.

This chain joins TRBV7-2 and TRBJ2-7; a weak D match, TRBD1 (6 bases). The CDR3 is made up of 16 amino acids. The germline V and J ends were trimmed by 5 bases and 4 bases, with 21 bases remaining between them. Germline assignment: CDR1 SGHTA and CDR2 FQGNSA. CDR3 DNA: TGTGCCAGCAGCGCGGACAGTTCGACAGGAGTTTACGAGCAGTACTTC. Translation: CASSADSSTGVYEQYF.

V gene TRBV25-1 combines with J gene TRBJ2-2; TRBD2 agrees at 11 bases. Germline lookup yields CDR1 MGHDK and CDR2 SYGVNS. This CDR3 region has 14 residues. Trimming cost V 4 bases and J 6 bases; bases outside gene matches: 1. The chain's CDR3 is CASSGSGRAGELFF. The CDR3 nucleotides read TGTGCCAGCAGTGGTAGCGGGAGGGCCGGGGAGCTGTTTTTT.

V usage is TRBV7-9 and J usage is TRBJ2-3, with 7 bases aligning to TRBD2. Germline V gene sequence: CDR1 SEHNR, CDR2 FQNEAQ (reference sequence). There are 14 residues in the CDR3. V dropped 11 bases and J dropped 6; count of bases not matched to a gene: 14. CDR3 bases: TGTGCCGGGTCGGGAGGCGGACGAAGCGATACGCAGTATTTT. The encoded protein is CAGSGGGRSDTQYF.

This clone appeared once. The genes are TRBV11-2 and TRBJ1-2; the D gene is possibly TRBD1 (6 bases). Germline V gene lookup returns CDR1 SGHAT and CDR2 FQNNGV. The length of the CDR3 is 15 residues. V gave up 5 bases and J gave up 4 bases, with 17 bases separating them. CDR3 in DNA: TGTGCCAGCAGCCCCACTGGGGGGGCGGGCTATGGCTACACCTTC. Translating it yields CASSPTGGAGYGYTF.

The chain links TRBV29-1 to TRBJ1-2; D possibly corresponds to TRBD1 (6 bases). Germline CDR1 reads SQVTM; CDR2 reads ANQGSEA. The CDR3 length is 11 residues. Trimming took off 3 bases at V and 8 bases at J, with 10 bases between the two ends. The CDR3 nucleotides are TGCAGCGTTGACAGGGGTATCGGCTACACCTTC. Its protein product is CSVDRGIGYTF.

This sequence joins TRBV4-3 and TRBJ2-5; D is uncertain. V lost 1 base, J lost 4 bases, and 7 bases lay in between. Germline CDR1 reads LGHNA; CDR2 reads YSLEER. CDR3 size: 13 residues. CDR3 sequence: CASSQVHGETQYF. CDR3 DNA sequence: TGCGCCAGCAGCCAAGTCCACGGAGAGACCCAGTACTTC.

The chain has TRBV11-2 and TRBJ2-1; 7 bases map to TRBD2. The germline V gene encodes CDR1 SGHAT and CDR2 FQNNGV. The CDR3 is 16 residues long. After removal of 1 base from V and 3 bases from J, the junction contained 6 bases not matched to a gene. The CDR3 DNA follows: TGTGCCAGCAGCTTAGTCCGCGGGAGTATCTACAATGAGCAGTTCTTC. Encoded protein: CASSLVRGSIYNEQFF.

This clone appeared a single time. The chain has TRBV5-6 and TRBJ2-7, with D unresolved. Germline loops: CDR1 SGHDT, CDR2 YYEEEE. This CDR3 is 13 amino acids long. V gave up 5 bases and J gave up 0 bases, with 9 bases separating them. The CDR3 DNA follows: TGTGCCAGCAGTTTTGATAGCTCCTACGAGCAGTACTTC. It yields the protein CASSFDSSYEQYF.

This rearrangement joins TRBV7-6 to TRBJ2-5, with 15 positions matching TRBD2. The CDR3 extends over 19 amino acids. V lost 1 base to trimming and J lost 5 bases; unmatched junction nucleotides: 11. In germline, CDR1 is SGHVS, CDR2 FNYEAQ. This chain's CDR3 is CASSLEAPGTSGRRETQYF. In nucleotides, the CDR3 is TGTGCCAGCAGCTTAGAAGCCCCCGGGACTAGCGGGAGGAGGGAGACCCAGTACTTC.